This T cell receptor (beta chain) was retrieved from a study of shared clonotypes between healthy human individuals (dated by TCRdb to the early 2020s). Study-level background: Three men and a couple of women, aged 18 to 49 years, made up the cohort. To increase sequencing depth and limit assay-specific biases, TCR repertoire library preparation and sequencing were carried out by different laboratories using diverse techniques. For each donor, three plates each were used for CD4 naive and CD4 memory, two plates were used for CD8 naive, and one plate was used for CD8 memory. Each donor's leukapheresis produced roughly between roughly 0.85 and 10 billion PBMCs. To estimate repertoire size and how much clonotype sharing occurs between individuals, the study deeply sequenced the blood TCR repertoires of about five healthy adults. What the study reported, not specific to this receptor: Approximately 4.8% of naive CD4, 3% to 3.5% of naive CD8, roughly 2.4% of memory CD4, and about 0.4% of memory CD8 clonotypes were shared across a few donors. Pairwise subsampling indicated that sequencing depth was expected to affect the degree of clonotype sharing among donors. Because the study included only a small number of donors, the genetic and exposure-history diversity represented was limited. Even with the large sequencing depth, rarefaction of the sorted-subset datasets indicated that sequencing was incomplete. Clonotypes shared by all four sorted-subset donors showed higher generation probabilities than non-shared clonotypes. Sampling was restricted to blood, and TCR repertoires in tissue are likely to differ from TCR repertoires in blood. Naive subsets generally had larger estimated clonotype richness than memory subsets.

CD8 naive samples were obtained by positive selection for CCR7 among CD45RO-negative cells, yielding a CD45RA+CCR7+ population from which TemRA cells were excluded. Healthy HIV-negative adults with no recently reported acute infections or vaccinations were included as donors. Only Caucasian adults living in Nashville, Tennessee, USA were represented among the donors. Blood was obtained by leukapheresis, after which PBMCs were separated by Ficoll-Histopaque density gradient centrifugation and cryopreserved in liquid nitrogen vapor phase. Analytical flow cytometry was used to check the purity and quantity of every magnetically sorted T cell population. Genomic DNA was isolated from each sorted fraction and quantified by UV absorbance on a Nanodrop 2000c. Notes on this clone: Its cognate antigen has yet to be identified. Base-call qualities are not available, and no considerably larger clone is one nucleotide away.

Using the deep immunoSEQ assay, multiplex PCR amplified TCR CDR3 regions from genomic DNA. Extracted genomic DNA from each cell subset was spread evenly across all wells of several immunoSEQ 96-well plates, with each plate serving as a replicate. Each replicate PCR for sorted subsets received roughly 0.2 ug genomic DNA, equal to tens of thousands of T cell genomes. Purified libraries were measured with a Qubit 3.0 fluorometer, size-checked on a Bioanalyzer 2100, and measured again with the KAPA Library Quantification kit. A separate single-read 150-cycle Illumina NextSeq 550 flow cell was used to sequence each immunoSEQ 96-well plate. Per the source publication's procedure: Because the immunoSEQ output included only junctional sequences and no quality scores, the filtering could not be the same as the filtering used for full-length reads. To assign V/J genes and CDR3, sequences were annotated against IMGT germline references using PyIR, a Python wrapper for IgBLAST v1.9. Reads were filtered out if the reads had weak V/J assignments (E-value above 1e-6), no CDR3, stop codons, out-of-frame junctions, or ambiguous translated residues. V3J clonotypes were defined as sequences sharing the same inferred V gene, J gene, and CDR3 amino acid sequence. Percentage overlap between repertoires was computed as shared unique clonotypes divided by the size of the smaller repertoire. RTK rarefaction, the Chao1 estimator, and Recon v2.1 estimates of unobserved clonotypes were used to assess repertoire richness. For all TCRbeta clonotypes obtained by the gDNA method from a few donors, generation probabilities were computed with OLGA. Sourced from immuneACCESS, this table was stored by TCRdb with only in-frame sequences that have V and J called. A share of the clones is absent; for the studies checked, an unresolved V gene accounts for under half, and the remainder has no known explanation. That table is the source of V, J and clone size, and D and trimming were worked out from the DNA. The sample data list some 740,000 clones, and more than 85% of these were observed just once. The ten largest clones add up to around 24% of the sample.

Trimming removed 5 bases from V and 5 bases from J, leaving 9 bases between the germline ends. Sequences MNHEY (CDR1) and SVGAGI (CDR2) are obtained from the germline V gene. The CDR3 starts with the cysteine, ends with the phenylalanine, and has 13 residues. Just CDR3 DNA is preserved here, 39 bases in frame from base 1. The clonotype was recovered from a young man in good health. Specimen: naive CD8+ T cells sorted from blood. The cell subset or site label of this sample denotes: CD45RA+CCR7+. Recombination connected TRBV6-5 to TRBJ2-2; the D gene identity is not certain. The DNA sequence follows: TGTGCCAGCAGTCCCCGTGGGACCGGGGAGCTGTTTTTT. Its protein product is CASSPRGTGELFF.